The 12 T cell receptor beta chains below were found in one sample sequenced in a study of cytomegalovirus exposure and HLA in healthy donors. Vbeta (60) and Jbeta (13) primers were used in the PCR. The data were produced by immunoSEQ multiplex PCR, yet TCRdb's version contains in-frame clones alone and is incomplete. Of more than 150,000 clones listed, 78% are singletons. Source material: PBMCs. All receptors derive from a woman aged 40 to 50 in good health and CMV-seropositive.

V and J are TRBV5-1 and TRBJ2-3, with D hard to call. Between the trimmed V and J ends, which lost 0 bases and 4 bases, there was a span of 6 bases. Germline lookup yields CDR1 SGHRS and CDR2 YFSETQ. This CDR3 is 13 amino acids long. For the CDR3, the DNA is TGCGCCAGCAGCTTGGCCGTCCCAGATACGCAGTATTTT. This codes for CASSLAVPDTQYF.

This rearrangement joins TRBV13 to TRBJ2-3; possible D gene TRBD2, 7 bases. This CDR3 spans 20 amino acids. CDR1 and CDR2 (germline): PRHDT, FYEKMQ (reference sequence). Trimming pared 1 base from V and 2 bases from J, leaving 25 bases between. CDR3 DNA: TGTGCCAGCAGCTTAGCGGCGGGGGCGGCGCCGGGGGCGCTCACAGATACGCAGTATTTT. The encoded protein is CASSLAAGAAPGALTDTQYF.

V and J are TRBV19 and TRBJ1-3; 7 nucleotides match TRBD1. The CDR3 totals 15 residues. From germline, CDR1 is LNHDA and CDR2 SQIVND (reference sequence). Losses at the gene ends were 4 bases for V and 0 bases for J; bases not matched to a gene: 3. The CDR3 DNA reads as TGTGCCAGTAGTACCCGGGACAGCTCTGGAAACACCATATATTTT. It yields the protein CASSTRDSSGNTIYF.

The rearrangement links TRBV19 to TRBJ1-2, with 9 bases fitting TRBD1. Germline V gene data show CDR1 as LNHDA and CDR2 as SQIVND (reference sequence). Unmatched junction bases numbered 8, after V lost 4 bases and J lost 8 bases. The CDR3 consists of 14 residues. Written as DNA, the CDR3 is TGTGCCAGTAGTACGCCGGGACAGGGACTCGGCTACACCTTC. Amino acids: CASSTPGQGLGYTF.

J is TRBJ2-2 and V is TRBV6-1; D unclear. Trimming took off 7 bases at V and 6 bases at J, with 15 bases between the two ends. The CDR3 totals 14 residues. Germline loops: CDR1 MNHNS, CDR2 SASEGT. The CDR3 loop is CASINRWSPGELFF. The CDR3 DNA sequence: TGTGCCAGCATTAACAGATGGTCTCCCGGGGAGCTGTTTTTT.

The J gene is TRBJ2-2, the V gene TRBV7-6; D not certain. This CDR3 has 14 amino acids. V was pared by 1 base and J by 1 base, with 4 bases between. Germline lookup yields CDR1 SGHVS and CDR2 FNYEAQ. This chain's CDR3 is CASSLVQNTGELFF. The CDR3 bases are TGTGCCAGCAGCTTAGTTCAGAACACCGGGGAGCTGTTTTTT.

CDR3 DNA sequence: TGTGCCAGCAGGCAAGGGGTGTGGGGGGTCGGAATGAACACTGAAGCTTTCTTT. Translation gives CASRQGVWGVGMNTEAFF. The rearrangement links TRBV11-2 to TRBJ1-1; TRBD1 might be the D (5 bases). Trimming took off 6 bases at V and 0 bases at J, with 23 bases between the two ends. Looked up from germline, CDR1 is SGHAT and CDR2 is FQNNGV. CDR3 length equals 18 residues.

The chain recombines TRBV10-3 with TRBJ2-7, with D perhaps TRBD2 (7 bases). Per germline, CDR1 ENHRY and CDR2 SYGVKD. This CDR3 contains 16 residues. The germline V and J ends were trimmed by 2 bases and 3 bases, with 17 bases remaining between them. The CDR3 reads CAISEEEGGTYYEQYF. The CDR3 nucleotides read TGTGCCATCAGTGAGGAGGAGGGGGGGACATACTACGAGCAGTACTTC.

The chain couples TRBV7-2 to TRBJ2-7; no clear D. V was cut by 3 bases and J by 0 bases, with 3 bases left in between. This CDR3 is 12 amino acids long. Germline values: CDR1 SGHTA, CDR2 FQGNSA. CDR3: CASSFRSYEQYF. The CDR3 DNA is TGTGCCAGCAGCTTCCGCTCCTACGAGCAGTACTTC.

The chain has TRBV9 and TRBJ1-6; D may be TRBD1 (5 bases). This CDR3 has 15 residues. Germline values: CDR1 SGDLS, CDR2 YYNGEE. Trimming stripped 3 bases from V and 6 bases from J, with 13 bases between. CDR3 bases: TGTGCCAGCAGCGCCTGGGGGGGTGGTAATTCACCCCTCCACTTT. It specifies CASSAWGGGNSPLHF.

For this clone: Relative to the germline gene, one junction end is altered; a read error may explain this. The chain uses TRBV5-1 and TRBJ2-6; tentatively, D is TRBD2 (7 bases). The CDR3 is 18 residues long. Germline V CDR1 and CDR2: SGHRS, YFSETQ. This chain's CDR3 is CASSPEGGISSGANGLTF. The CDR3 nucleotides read TGCGCCAGCAGCCCGGAGGGGGGGATCAGCTCTGGGGCCAACGGCCTGACTTTC.

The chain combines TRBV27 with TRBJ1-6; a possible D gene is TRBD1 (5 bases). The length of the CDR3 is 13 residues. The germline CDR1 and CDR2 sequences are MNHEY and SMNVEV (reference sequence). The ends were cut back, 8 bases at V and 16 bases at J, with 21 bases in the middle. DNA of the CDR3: TGTGCCAGCGGCCGGGACTGGTCGTCTTTGCTCCACTTT. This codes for CASGRDWSSLLHF.